These 22 T cell receptor beta chains were sequenced from one sample in a study of OX40 agonist ivuxolimab in advanced cancers. Assay used: immunoSEQ multiplex PCR; TCRdb lists only in-frame clones, some missing. Of around 69,000 clones listed, 84% are singletons. This specimen was CD4+ or CD8+ T cells sorted from blood, taken in a trial of the OX40 agonist ivuxolimab. The receptors stem from an adult with an advanced solid tumor such as melanoma, head and neck, liver or kidney cancer.

This rearrangement joins TRBV6-5 to TRBJ1-3, with 8 bases matching TRBD1. V lost 2 bases, J lost 3 bases, and 3 bases stayed unmatched. CDR3 length: 15 amino acids. Germline CDR1 reads MNHEY; CDR2 reads SVGAGI. CDR3 amino acids: CASSYGRGLGNTIYF. DNA for the CDR3: TGTGCCAGCAGTTACGGCAGGGGGCTTGGAAACACCATATATTTT.

This chain joins TRBV10-2 and TRBJ2-7; D ambiguous. The germline V gene has CDR1 WSHSY and CDR2 SAAADI. The CDR3 is made up of 13 amino acids. V lost 3 bases to trimming and J lost 3 bases, with 9 bases between them. CDR3 sequence (DNA): TGCGCCAGCAGTGATCTCGGGTTCTACGAGCAGTACTTC. Amino acids: CASSDLGFYEQYF.

V and J are TRBV2 and TRBJ2-3, with 7 nucleotides matching TRBD2. V lost 11 bases and J lost 6; bases outside the gene matches: 14. The CDR3 runs 14 residues. The germline V gene encodes CDR1 SNHLY and CDR2 FYNNEI. CDR3 bases: TGTGCCGGGAGGAGAGCAGCGGGAACGGATACGCAGTATTTT. Encoded protein: CAGRRAAGTDTQYF.

V gene TRBV5-1 combines with J gene TRBJ1-2; no reliable D call. Germline loops: CDR1 SGHRS, CDR2 YFSETQ. Deletions cut 0 bases from V and 7 bases from J, with 4 bases between. The CDR3 consists of 11 residues. CDR3 sequence: CASSLEGGYTF. The CDR3 DNA follows: TGCGCCAGCAGCTTGGAGGGTGGCTACACCTTC.

CDR3 amino acids: CASSLWGGRAGELFF. In DNA, the CDR3 is TGTGCCAGCAGCTTGTGGGGGGGACGAGCCGGGGAGCTGTTTTTT. The chain joins TRBV5-6 to TRBJ2-2; TRBD2 aligns across 7 bases. The trim removed 1 base at V and 6 bases at J, leaving 6 bases unmatched. Per germline, CDR1 SGHDT and CDR2 YYEEEE. The CDR3 spans 15 residues.

The chain employs TRBV20-1 and TRBJ1-2, with TRBD1 as a possible D gene (6 bases). The germline V and J ends were trimmed by 6 bases and 4 bases, with 9 bases remaining between them. The CDR3 runs to 11 residues. Germline V gene data show CDR1 as DFQATT and CDR2 as SNEGSKA (reference sequence). CDR3 nucleotide sequence: TGCAGTGCAACAGGGCCCTATGGCTACACCTTC. Translated, it gives CSATGPYGYTF.

This chain connects TRBV27 to TRBJ2-3; D unresolved. CDR1 is MNHEY and CDR2 is SMNVEV in the germline V gene (reference sequence). The length of the CDR3 is 14 residues. V lost 2 bases and J 3 bases, leaving 9 bases between the germline ends. CDR3 sequence (DNA): TGTGCCAGCAGTTTAAGATTAGCAACAGATACGCAGTATTTT. Amino acids: CASSLRLATDTQYF.

The chain is built from TRBV5-4 and TRBJ2-5; 13 bases line up with TRBD2. CDR3 length: 15 residues. The V and J ends lost 4 bases and 3 bases, in that order; junction bases with no gene match: 3. Germline CDR1 SGHNT, CDR2 YYREEE (reference sequence). The CDR3 DNA follows: TGTGCCAGCAGCCCCGGACTAGCGGGAGAAGAGACCCAGTACTTC. It codes for CASSPGLAGEETQYF. Together with reference TRBV5-4 and TRBJ2-5, the CDR3 gives the full variable domain: ETGVTQSPTHLIKTRGQQVTLRCSSQSGHNTVSWYQQALGQGPQFIFQYYREEENGRGNFPPRFSGLQFPNYSSELNVNALELDDSALYLCASSPGLAGEETQYFGPGTRLLVL.

This clone showed up just once. V is TRBV29-1 and J is TRBJ1-1; D may be TRBD1 (5 bases). The germline V and J ends were trimmed by 4 bases and 1 base, with 13 bases remaining between them. The CDR3 is 14 amino acids. Germline-derived CDR1 and CDR2 are SQVTM and ANQGSEA. In DNA, the CDR3 is TGCAGCGTTGCTTGGCTGGGGGGGAACACTGAAGCTTTCTTT. It encodes CSVAWLGGNTEAFF.

The chain recombines TRBV18 with TRBJ1-1; D call uncertain. The germline V gene encodes CDR1 KGHSH and CDR2 LQKENI. The CDR3 runs to 14 residues. V shed 0 bases and J shed 4 bases, with 9 bases lying between them. CDR3 coding DNA: TGTGCCAGCTCACCACCCCCGGAGGGCACTGAAGCTTTCTTT. This encodes CASSPPPEGTEAFF.

J is TRBJ2-1 and V is TRBV5-6, with D possibly TRBD2 on 6 matching bases. Trimming stripped 0 bases from V and 8 bases from J, with 12 bases between. There are 14 residues in the CDR3. CDR1 is SGHDT, CDR2 YYEEEE, per germline. CDR3 sequence reads: CASSLVGGVYEQFF. CDR3 nucleotides: TGTGCCAGCAGCTTGGTGGGGGGAGTCTATGAGCAGTTCTTC.

The chain carries TRBV29-1 and TRBJ1-1, with TRBD1 matching 10 bases. Germline CDR1 is SQVTM and CDR2 is ANQGSEA. The length of the CDR3 is 15 residues. V was pared by 2 bases and J by 4 bases, with 7 bases of the junction left unmatched. CDR3 protein: CSVELTGGGVTEAFF. In DNA, the CDR3 is TGCAGCGTTGAATTGACAGGGGGCGGTGTCACTGAAGCTTTCTTT.

The chain uses TRBV7-2 and TRBJ2-5; D is unresolved. The CDR3 has 14 residues. V was cut by 1 base and J by 1 base, with 7 bases left in between. Germline V gene data show CDR1 as SGHTA and CDR2 as FQGNSA. This chain's CDR3 is CASSLEAAQETQYF. CDR3 in DNA: TGTGCCAGCAGCTTAGAGGCTGCCCAAGAGACCCAGTACTTC. The full variable domain, rest sourced from reference TRBV7-2 and TRBJ2-5, is GAGVSQSPSNKVTEKGKDVELRCDPISGHTALYWYRQSLGQGLEFLIYFQGNSAPDKSGLPSDRFSAERTGGSVSTLTIQRTQQEDSAVYLCASSLEAAQETQYFGPGTRLLVL.

V is TRBV5-6 and J is TRBJ1-6, with D perhaps matching TRBD1 (5 bases). Between the trimmed V and J ends, which lost 0 bases and 7 bases, there was a span of 11 bases. Germline V gene lookup returns CDR1 SGHDT and CDR2 YYEEEE. This CDR3 is built from 15 residues. Here the CDR3 reads CASSLGDGRNSPLHF. In DNA form, the CDR3 reads TGTGCCAGCAGCTTGGGGGACGGAAGGAATTCACCCCTCCACTTT.

The V call is TRBV19, the J call TRBJ1-3; D may be TRBD1 (5 bases). Per germline, CDR1 LNHDA and CDR2 SQIVND (reference sequence). V lost 3 bases to trimming and J lost 0 bases, with 9 bases between them. The CDR3 consists of 15 residues. The CDR3, as DNA: TGTGCCAGTAGTATCGGGGCAAGCTCTGGAAACACCATATATTTT. Translation: CASSIGASSGNTIYF.

This sequence joins TRBV5-1 and TRBJ2-7; 7 nucleotides match TRBD1. Germline assignment: CDR1 SGHRS and CDR2 YFSETQ. V gave up 4 bases and J gave up 2 bases; unmatched junction bases: 9. The CDR3 runs 15 residues. The CDR3 region has the DNA TGCGCCAGCAGCACGGACCCAGGGGGTCCCTACGAGCAGTACTTC. It encodes CASSTDPGGPYEQYF. Filled out from reference TRBV5-1 and TRBJ2-7, the complete variable domain reads KAGVTQTPRYLIKTRGQQVTLSCSPISGHRSVSWYQQTPGQGLQFLFEYFSETQRNKGNFPGRFSGRQFSNSRSEMNVSTLELGDSALYLCASSTDPGGPYEQYFGPGTRLTVT.

CDR3 sequence: CASTLAGGYNEQFF. CDR3 nucleotide sequence: TGTGCCAGCACACTAGCGGGAGGCTACAATGAGCAGTTCTTC. V usage is TRBV25-1 and J usage is TRBJ2-1; TRBD2 matches 12 bases. The CDR3 spans 14 residues. Trimming cost V 7 bases and J 3 bases; bases outside gene matches: 1. The germline gives CDR1 MGHDK, CDR2 SYGVNS.

The chain is built from TRBV27 and TRBJ2-3; perhaps TRBD1 as D (6 bases). The CDR3 has 15 residues. The germline V gene encodes CDR1 MNHEY and CDR2 SMNVEV (reference sequence). Trimming cost V 4 bases and J 7 bases, with 18 bases left between them. The CDR3 region is CASSWTGTFGNTQYF. CDR3 nucleotide sequence: TGTGCCAGCAGTTGGACCGGGACATTTGGAAATACGCAGTATTTT.

This sequence joins TRBV7-2 and TRBJ1-2, with D tentatively TRBD1 (6 bases). Germline CDR1 reads SGHTA; CDR2 reads FQGNSA. This CDR3 comprises 14 residues. Trimming shortened V by 2 bases and J by 2 bases, and 9 bases separated the two germline ends. The CDR3 here is CASSLRQANYGYTF. DNA of the CDR3: TGTGCCAGCAGCTTAAGACAGGCAAACTATGGCTACACCTTC.

The chain uses TRBV13 and TRBJ1-3, with D perhaps TRBD1 (5 bases). Germline V lookup: CDR1 PRHDT, CDR2 FYEKMQ (reference sequence). CDR3 size: 17 residues. Trimming shortened V by 0 bases and J by 1 base, and 13 bases separated the two germline ends. CDR3: CASSLGDGGRSGNTIYF. The CDR3 nucleotides are TGTGCCAGCAGCTTAGGAGACGGGGGTCGGTCTGGAAACACCATATATTTT.

This chain links TRBV7-9 with TRBJ1-1; D perhaps matches TRBD1 (5 bases). The CDR3 loop spans 14 amino acids. Trimming removed 5 bases from V and 4 bases from J, with 14 bases in between. Germline assignment: CDR1 SEHNR and CDR2 FQNEAQ (reference sequence). The CDR3 loop is CASSRLQGGTEAFF. The CDR3 DNA follows: TGTGCCAGCAGCCGACTGCAGGGTGGCACTGAAGCTTTCTTT.

The chain carries TRBV7-2 and TRBJ2-2, with D perhaps TRBD1 or TRBD2 (5 bases each). Trimming removed 6 bases at V and 0 bases at J, with 14 bases between. The germline CDR1 and CDR2 sequences are SGHTA and FQGNSA. CDR3 length: 16 residues. The CDR3 is CASRRAGTANTGELFF. The CDR3 coding sequence is TGTGCCAGCAGGCGGGCCGGGACGGCGAACACCGGGGAGCTGTTTTTT.